This T cell receptor (beta chain) was recovered during a study of blood T cell repertoires in COVID-19. Study details: Both acute and convalescent COVID-19 samples were obtained from the United States, Italy and Spain. From T cells, B-cell-depleted T cells, or PBMCs came the material, which was cDNA or gDNA.

In the authors' methods: It was from reference gene primer amplification that nucleated cell counts were estimated. This table comes from immunoSEQ multiplex PCR, and its TCRdb copy is limited to in-frame clones, with some not included. The V and J calls and the clone size are those of that table, but D and trimming were determined from the DNA. The sample includes just under 50,000 clones, roughly 84% seen only once; the top ten take 7.6%. The CDR3 length is 16 residues. V gave up 0 bases and J gave up 0 bases, with 6 bases separating them. The germline V gene has CDR1 LNHNV and CDR2 YYDKDF (reference sequence).

This receptor was identified in a human donor in a cohort sampled during active COVID-19. The rearrangement joins TRBV15 to TRBJ2-6; no reliable D call. The specimen was peripheral blood. The DNA for the CDR3 is TGTGCCACCAGCAGAGATCCGTACTCTGGGGCCAACGTCCTGACTTTC. Translation gives CATSRDPYSGANVLTF.